Described below is a single TCR beta chain sequence and its context. Its antigen remains unknown. Trimming took 6 bases from V and 8 from J, leaving 13 bases between them. The germline CDR1 and CDR2 sequences are SNHLY and FYNNEI. The CDR3 runs to 12 residues. The data derive from a study of cytomegalovirus exposure and HLA in healthy donors. Use of 60 Vbeta and 13 Jbeta primers characterized the PCR. Produced via immunoSEQ multiplex PCR; TCRdb's table is partial and in-frame only. In the table there are approximately 140,000 clones, around 78% of which are singletons. Study conclusions and caveats: Rare sequences made up most TCRs, while some public TCRs were found in many donors. Some segments of the V type, notably TRBV6-2 and TRBV6-3, were excluded as indistinguishable. The study labeled 150 or so TCR beta chains cytomegalovirus-associated.

V is TRBV2 and J is TRBJ1-2; D remains unclear. The clonotype originates from a woman between 35 and 50 years old in good health and CMV-seropositive. Sample: PBMCs. In nucleotides, the CDR3 is TGTGCCAGCAGCGACCCAGGTAAAGGCTACACCTTC. Its protein product is CASSDPGKGYTF. The full variable domain, its missing parts supplied by reference TRBV2 and TRBJ1-2, is EPEVTQTPSHQVTQMGQEVILRCVPISNHLYFYWYRQILGQKVEFLVSFYNNEISEKSEIFDDQFSVERPDGSNFTLKIRSTKLEDSAMYFCASSDPGKGYTFGSGTRLTVV.